The rows below give T cell receptor beta chains drawn from one sample of a study of shared clonotypes between healthy human individuals. TCRdb's copy holds only in-frame clones and misses some; the assay was immunoSEQ multiplex PCR. The sample records hundreds of thousands of clones, 60% to 75% being singletons. Sequenced: memory CD4+ T cells sorted from blood. The source of these receptors is a woman in her thirties in good health. CDR3s include the opening cysteine and the closing phenylalanine or tryptophan. D genes are given only for firm matches. Size is omitted from some rows. Given values are once, few, many or a class for expanded clones.

cdr3_aa | cdr3_nt | d_call | j_call | v_call | clone_size
CASRDRISTQYF | TGTGCCAGCAGGGACAGGATTTCTACGCAGTATTTT | TRBD1 | TRBJ2-3 | TRBV27 | .
CASSSDDTEAFF | TGTGCCAGCAGTTCCGATGATACTGAAGCTTTCTTT | . | TRBJ1-1 | TRBV6-6 | .
CASSFRTSGRDEQFF | TGTGCCAGCAGCTTTCGGACTAGCGGGAGGGATGAGCAGTTCTTC | TRBD2 | TRBJ2-1 | TRBV11-2 | once
CASSPGQGGGEQFF | TGTGCCAGCAGCCCGGGACAGGGGGGCGGTGAGCAGTTCTTC | TRBD1 | TRBJ2-1 | TRBV7-9 | many
CASSGWGPGNEQFF | TGTGCCAGTAGCGGGTGGGGCCCTGGCAATGAGCAGTTCTTC | . | TRBJ2-1 | TRBV19 | .
CASSPRRGNGETQYF | TGTGCCAGCAGCCCCAGACGAGGGAACGGAGAGACCCAGTACTTC | . | TRBJ2-5 | TRBV11-2 | .
CASSLVVGQGHTQYF | TGCGCCAGCAGCTTGGTGGTCGGGCAGGGACATACGCAGTATTTT | . | TRBJ2-3 | TRBV5-1 | .
CASSLSPSGYNEQFF | TGTGCCAGTAGTCTTAGTCCTAGCGGGTACAATGAGCAGTTCTTC | TRBD2 | TRBJ2-1 | TRBV19 | .
CASRRQNGYTF | TGTGCCAGCAGGAGACAGAATGGCTACACCTTC | . | TRBJ1-2 | TRBV2 | .
CASSDLGQTVPEKLFF | TGTGCCAGCAGTGATTTGGGACAGACCGTTCCAGAAAAACTGTTTTTT | TRBD1 | TRBJ1-4 | TRBV27 | .
CASRTTSGVNNEQFF | TGCGCCAGCAGGACTACCAGCGGGGTAAACAATGAGCAGTTCTTC | TRBD2 | TRBJ2-1 | TRBV5-1 | .
CASSLTSGSTYNEQFF | TGCGCCAGCAGCTTGACCAGCGGGAGCACGTACAATGAGCAGTTCTTC | TRBD2 | TRBJ2-1 | TRBV5-1 | .
CTSSQVGQGVFRTEAFF | TGCACCAGCAGCCAAGTCGGGCAGGGGGTTTTCAGGACTGAAGCTTTCTTT | . | TRBJ1-1 | TRBV1 | .
CASSLLGTGDYSFF | TGTGCCAGCAGCTTATTGGGAACAGGGGATTATAGTTTCTTT | TRBD1 | TRBJ1-1 | TRBV7-2 | .
CASSIGAGVIYEQYF | TGTGCCAGTAGTATAGGCGCAGGGGTAATCTACGAGCAGTACTTC | . | TRBJ2-7 | TRBV19 | few
CASSPQGSTDTQYF | TGCGCCAGCAGCCCACAGGGGAGCACAGATACGCAGTATTTT | TRBD1 | TRBJ2-3 | TRBV5-1 | .
CASRASGKHEQYF | TGTGCCAGCAGGGCTAGCGGGAAACACGAGCAGTACTTC | TRBD2 | TRBJ2-7 | TRBV27 | .